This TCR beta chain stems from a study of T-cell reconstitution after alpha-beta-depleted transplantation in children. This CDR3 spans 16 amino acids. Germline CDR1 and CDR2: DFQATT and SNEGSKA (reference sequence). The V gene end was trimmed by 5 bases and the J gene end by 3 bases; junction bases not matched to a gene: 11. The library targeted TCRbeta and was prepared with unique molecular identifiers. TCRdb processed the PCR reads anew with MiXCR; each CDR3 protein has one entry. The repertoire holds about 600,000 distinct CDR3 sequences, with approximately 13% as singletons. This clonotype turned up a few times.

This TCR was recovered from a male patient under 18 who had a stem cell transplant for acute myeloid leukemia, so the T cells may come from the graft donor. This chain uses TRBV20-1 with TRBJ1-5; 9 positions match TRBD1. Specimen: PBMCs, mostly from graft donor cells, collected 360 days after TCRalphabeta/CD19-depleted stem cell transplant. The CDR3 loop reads CSAFTLQGADNQPQHF. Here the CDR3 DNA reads TGCAGTGCTTTTACATTACAGGGGGCCGACAATCAGCCCCAGCATTTT.